These 21 T cell receptor beta chains were sequenced from one sample in a study of CD8 T cells in Susac syndrome. Random hexamers were used to reverse transcribe an amount of about 0.5 to 1 ug RNA. TCRdb reanalysed the immunoSEQ multiplex PCR reads using MiXCR and keeps one entry per CDR3 protein. The data contain roughly 120,000 distinct CDR3 sequences, approximately 93% of them singletons. Specimen: CD4+ T cells from PBMCs. The receptors stem from a human donor with multiple sclerosis.

The gene calls are TRBV7-2 and TRBJ2-1; D is unclear. The CDR3 loop spans 14 amino acids. The germline CDR1 and CDR2 sequences are SGHTA and FQGNSA. V was cut by 5 bases and J by 8 bases, with 16 bases left in between. CDR3 DNA sequence: TGTGCCAGCAGCGCCGCCCCCACAAGTGATGAGCAGTTCTTC. Translation: CASSAAPTSDEQFF.

The genes are TRBV6-1 and TRBJ1-2; D call uncertain. Germline V gene lookup returns CDR1 MNHNS and CDR2 SASEGT. This CDR3 is built from 13 residues. The germline V and J ends were trimmed by 4 bases and 7 bases, with 13 bases remaining between them. The CDR3 bases are TGTGCCAGCAGTGTAGACATGCAGCGTGGCTACACCTTC. Protein sequence: CASSVDMQRGYTF.

This chain uses TRBV2 with TRBJ1-6; D is unresolved. The germline gives CDR1 SNHLY, CDR2 FYNNEI. The V end lost 6 bases, the J end lost 6 bases, and 12 bases lay between the germline ends. The CDR3 runs 14 residues. The CDR3 reads CASSRAGFNSPLHF. The CDR3 region has the DNA TGTGCCAGCAGCCGTGCGGGGTTTAATTCACCCCTCCACTTT.

The chain joins TRBV7-2 to TRBJ2-6; 8 nucleotides align to TRBD1. The CDR3 runs to 15 residues. V shed 6 bases, J shed 2 bases, and the junction held 3 bases outside the gene matches. Germline V gene sequence: CDR1 SGHTA, CDR2 FQGNSA. CDR3 DNA sequence: TGTGCCAGCAGACGGACAGGGCCTGGGGCCAACGTCCTGACTTTC. Its translation: CASRRTGPGANVLTF. Variable domain in full (rest from reference TRBV7-2 and TRBJ2-6): GAGVSQSPSNKVTEKGKDVELRCDPISGHTALYWYRQSLGQGLEFLIYFQGNSAPDKSGLPSDRFSAERTGGSVSTLTIQRTQQEDSAVYLCASRRTGPGANVLTFGAGSRLTVL.

The gene calls are TRBV7-9 and TRBJ2-1; 8 nucleotides agree with TRBD2. The CDR3 runs to 16 residues. The J segment lost 4 bases and the V segment lost 3 bases, leaving 8 bases of the junction unmatched. Looked up from germline, CDR1 is SEHNR and CDR2 is FQNEAQ (reference sequence). The CDR3 here is CASSFAGGRGYNEQFF. DNA of the CDR3: TGTGCCAGCAGCTTTGCGGGGGGCCGTGGATACAATGAGCAGTTCTTC.

The chain employs TRBV7-2 and TRBJ1-1, with 10 bases lining up with TRBD1. Trimming took 4 bases from V and 6 from J; bases not matched to a gene: 11. CDR1 and CDR2 from the germline V gene are SGHTA and FQGNSA. The CDR3 is 16 residues long. For the CDR3, the DNA is TGTGCCAGCAGCTCAGGGGGACAGGGGAATGGCGCTGAAGCTTTCTTT. Residues: CASSSGGQGNGAEAFF.

V gene TRBV9 combines with J gene TRBJ1-5; D might be TRBD1 (6 bases). Per germline, CDR1 SGDLS and CDR2 YYNGEE. The CDR3 length is 15 residues. The ends were cut back, 1 base at V and 1 base at J, with 9 bases in the middle. The CDR3: CASSVWTVSNQPQHF. CDR3 DNA sequence: TGTGCCAGCAGCGTATGGACAGTCAGCAATCAGCCCCAGCATTTT.

The chain recombines TRBV5-1 with TRBJ2-5, with D unclear. The germline V gene has CDR1 SGHRS and CDR2 YFSETQ. V was pared by 0 bases and J by 5 bases, with 5 bases between. This CDR3 is 12 amino acids long. The CDR3: CASSLEAETQYF. The CDR3 nucleotides read TGCGCCAGCAGCTTGGAGGCTGAGACCCAGTACTTC.

The chain recombines TRBV28 with TRBJ2-1, with 9 positions matching TRBD2. Germline trimming cut 3 bases from V and 4 bases from J; bases unmatched to any gene: 1. The CDR3 has 14 residues. Looked up from germline, CDR1 is MDHEN and CDR2 is SYDVKM. The DNA of the CDR3 is TGTGCCAGCAGTTTTAGCGGGGGATACAATGAGCAGTTCTTC. Translation: CASSFSGGYNEQFF.

V is TRBV9 and J is TRBJ1-4, with D hard to call. Trimming took off 0 bases at V and 3 bases at J, with 12 bases between the two ends. Germline V gene lookup returns CDR1 SGDLS and CDR2 YYNGEE. CDR3 size: 16 residues. The CDR3 bases are TGTGCCAGCAGCGTAGCGGGCGGCGCCGCTAATGAAAAACTGTTTTTT. Translation: CASSVAGGAANEKLFF.

The chain is built from TRBV20-1 and TRBJ2-3; D is undetermined. This CDR3 spans 14 amino acids. V dropped 6 bases and J dropped 0 bases, with 13 bases sitting between them. Germline V gene sequence: CDR1 DFQATT, CDR2 SNEGSKA (reference sequence). As DNA, the CDR3 is TGCAGTGCCCTGAGACATACTAGCACAGATACGCAGTATTTT. It codes for CSALRHTSTDTQYF.

V and J are TRBV4-2 and TRBJ2-2; TRBD1 agrees at 12 bases. Germline CDR1 LGHNA, CDR2 YNFKEQ. V gave up 4 bases and J gave up 6 bases; unmatched junction bases: 3. CDR3 size: 15 residues. The CDR3 loop reads CASSPGQGASGELFF. In nucleotides, the CDR3 is TGTGCCAGCAGCCCGGGACAGGGGGCGTCCGGGGAGCTGTTTTTT.

The genes are TRBV14 and TRBJ1-2; D not resolved. The CDR3 spans 17 residues. CDR1 and CDR2 (germline): SGHDN, FVKESK. The V and J ends lost 5 bases and 4 bases respectively, with 23 bases between them. This CDR3 is CASSYNYGLRITYGYTF. The CDR3 DNA reads as TGTGCCAGCAGCTATAATTATGGGCTGCGAATTACCTATGGCTACACCTTC.

The rearrangement uses TRBV18 and TRBJ1-1; no firm D call. The CDR3 has 15 residues. Germline assignment: CDR1 KGHSH and CDR2 LQKENI. Between the trimmed V and J ends, which lost 3 bases and 1 base, there was a span of 12 bases. The CDR3 region has the DNA TGTGCCAGCTCACCTGTAGGTCAGAAGAACACTGAAGCTTTCTTT. Translating gives CASSPVGQKNTEAFF.

J is TRBJ1-4 and V is TRBV2; 10 nucleotides align to TRBD1. J gave up 6 bases and V 8 bases, and 3 bases lay outside the gene matches. The V gene's germline CDR1 is SNHLY and CDR2 FYNNEI. CDR3 size: 13 residues. The chain's CDR3 is CASSGQGYEKLFF. In nucleotides, the CDR3 is TGTGCCAGCTCGGGACAGGGGTATGAAAAACTGTTTTTT.

The chain has TRBV6-5 and TRBJ1-1; a possible D gene is TRBD1 (6 bases). Germline V gives CDR1 MNHEY, CDR2 SVGAGI. Between the trimmed V and J ends, which lost 8 bases and 0 bases, there was a span of 16 bases. This CDR3 contains 15 residues. The CDR3 here is CASVQGQTMNTEAFF. In DNA form, the CDR3 reads TGTGCCAGCGTGCAGGGACAAACCATGAACACTGAAGCTTTCTTT.

The chain recombines TRBV6-4 with TRBJ2-6; no clear D gene. Trimming took 3 bases from V and 2 from J, leaving 8 bases between them. The CDR3 spans 15 residues. Germline V gene sequence: CDR1 MRHNA, CDR2 SNTAGT. Here the CDR3 reads CASSEGWPGANVLTF. CDR3 in DNA: TGTGCCAGCAGTGAGGGATGGCCTGGGGCCAACGTCCTGACTTTC.

The table lists this clonotype with a count of one. The genes are TRBV5-1 and TRBJ2-2, with no clear D. The CDR3 loop spans 14 amino acids. V was cut by 4 bases and J by 8 bases, with 15 bases left in between. In germline, CDR1 is SGHRS, CDR2 YFSETQ. The CDR3 DNA reads TGCGCCAGCAGCCAACGGATCCACCCGGGGGAGCTGTTTTTT. It is translated as CASSQRIHPGELFF.

The gene calls are TRBV11-1 and TRBJ1-2; D is possibly TRBD1 (6 bases). The germline V gene encodes CDR1 SGHAT and CDR2 FQDESV (reference sequence). V lost 2 bases and J 5 bases, leaving 21 bases between the germline ends. The CDR3 extends over 17 amino acids. Here the CDR3 reads CASSLHPRDRSGYGYTF. The DNA of the CDR3 is TGTGCCAGCAGCTTACATCCTAGAGACAGGAGCGGGTATGGCTACACCTTC.

The chain carries TRBV4-2 and TRBJ1-1, with D perhaps matching TRBD1 (5 bases). This CDR3 region has 13 residues. CDR1 and CDR2 (germline): LGHNA, YNFKEQ. V was shortened by 6 bases and J by 8 bases, with 16 bases between the two germline ends. This chain's CDR3 is CASSPGGAGEAFF. CDR3 coding DNA: TGTGCCAGCAGTCCCGGTGGGGCCGGGGAAGCTTTCTTT.

The chain is built from TRBV10-3 and TRBJ1-4, with a possible D match to TRBD1 (5 bases). Deletions cut 7 bases from V and 8 bases from J, with 17 bases between. Germline-derived CDR1 and CDR2 are ENHRY and SYGVKD. This CDR3 comprises 14 residues. CDR3 amino acids: CAINSGTMGEKLFF. CDR3 bases: TGTGCCATCAACTCCGGGACGATGGGAGAAAAACTGTTTTTT.